The T cell receptor (beta chain) described here comes from a study of somatic mutations in cytotoxic T cells in rheumatoid arthritis. TCRdb's table, derived via immunoSEQ multiplex PCR, lists solely in-frame clones and lacks some. The table lists over 15,000 clones, over 65% of them singletons. CDR3 length: 15 residues. CDR1 and CDR2 (germline): SEHNR, FQNEAQ (reference sequence). After removal of 6 bases from V and 5 bases from J, the junction contained 5 bases not matched to a gene. J is TRBJ2-2 and V is TRBV7-9; 11 bases map to TRBD2. Sequenced input: CD8+ T cells sorted from blood. This sequence originates from an adult with rheumatoid arthritis. CDR3 DNA: TGTGCCAGCAGAAACGCTAGCGGGGGGACCGGGGAGCTGTTTTTT. Its protein product is CASRNASGGTGELFF. Full variable domain (missing parts from reference TRBV7-9 and TRBJ2-2): DTGVSQNPRHKITKRGQNVTFRCDPISEHNRLYWYRQTLGQGPEFLTYFQNEAQLEKSRLLSDRFSAERPKGSFSTLEIQRTEQGDSAMYLCASRNASGGTGELFFGEGSRLTVL.